The clone carrying this TCR beta chain was seen repeatedly, ten times or more. Trimming removed 7 bases at V and 6 bases at J, with 11 bases between. Germline lookup yields CDR1 DFQATT and CDR2 SNEGSKA (reference sequence). This CDR3 has 11 residues. Library preparation (for TCRbeta) was performed with unique molecular identifiers. One entry per CDR3 protein, called by TCRdb with MiXCR from the PCR reads. The sample holds about 91,000 distinct CDR3 sequences, roughly 8% seen once. The sample originates from a study of T-cell reconstitution after alpha-beta-depleted transplantation in children. The chain employs TRBV20-1 and TRBJ2-3; perhaps TRBD1 as D (6 bases). The clonotype comes from a human donor who donated a stem cell graft to a child with congenital amegakaryocytic thrombocytopenia. Sequenced material: PBMCs from the stem cell graft donor, taken from the stem cell graft. In DNA form, the CDR3 reads TGCAGTGGGGGGCACGCGGATACGCAGTATTTT. Translating gives CSGGHADTQYF.